The 32 T cell receptor beta chains reported below all come from one sample, sequenced in a study of blood T cell repertoires in COVID-19. TCRdb's copy holds only in-frame clones and misses some; the assay was immunoSEQ multiplex PCR. The sample contains a few hundred thousand clones, approximately 90% of which appear only once. Sequenced input: PBMCs or T cells enriched from blood (not recorded which). All receptors come from a woman aged 18-29 years in a cohort exposed to, infected with or recovered from COVID-19 (not recorded which).

The rearrangement uses TRBV19 and TRBJ2-2, with a tentative D call TRBD1 (5 bases). Deletions cut 5 bases from V and 1 base from J, with 14 bases between. Germline V gene sequence: CDR1 LNHDA, CDR2 SQIVND (reference sequence). The CDR3 contains 16 residues. The CDR3 nucleotides read TGTGCCAGTAGTCCAGACAGCCTCCTGAACACCGGGGAGCTGTTTTTT. Translation gives CASSPDSLLNTGELFF.

This chain joins TRBV28 and TRBJ1-4; D gene uncertain. Germline CDR1 and CDR2: MDHEN and SYDVKM. The ends were cut back, 6 bases at V and 8 bases at J, with 7 bases in the middle. The CDR3 has 11 amino acids. CDR3 protein: CASRNREKLFF. CDR3 in DNA: TGTGCCAGCAGAAACCGGGAAAAACTGTTTTTT.

The chain carries TRBV2 and TRBJ1-1; TRBD1 aligns across 8 bases. V shed 6 bases and J 6 bases; nucleotides not matched to a gene: 9. From germline, CDR1 is SNHLY and CDR2 FYNNEI. This CDR3 spans 14 amino acids. Written as DNA, the CDR3 is TGTGCCAGCAGCCGACAGGGGCGGGATTCTGAAGCTTTCTTT. Its protein product is CASSRQGRDSEAFF. The complete variable domain, with remaining parts taken from reference TRBV2 and TRBJ1-1, reads EPEVTQTPSHQVTQMGQEVILRCVPISNHLYFYWYRQILGQKVEFLVSFYNNEISEKSEIFDDQFSVERPDGSNFTLKIRSTKLEDSAMYFCASSRQGRDSEAFFGQGTRLTVV.

The chain employs TRBV5-5 and TRBJ2-3; weak D call: TRBD1 (6 bases). The CDR3 totals 16 residues. Trimming stripped 3 bases from V and 2 bases from J, with 16 bases between. In germline, CDR1 is SGHKS, CDR2 YYEKEE (reference sequence). The chain's CDR3 is CASSYPRGQITDTQYF. The CDR3, as DNA: TGTGCCAGCAGCTACCCCCGGGGACAAATCACAGATACGCAGTATTTT.

This chain joins TRBV19 and TRBJ2-3; D is ambiguous. V lost 7 bases and J lost 6, with 17 bases in between. This CDR3 is built from 14 residues. In germline, CDR1 is LNHDA, CDR2 SQIVND (reference sequence). The CDR3 sequence is CASTLGSSHDTQYF. DNA for the CDR3: TGTGCCAGTACCCTGGGTTCTAGTCACGATACGCAGTATTTT.

V gene TRBV7-3 combines with J gene TRBJ2-1; 7 bases line up with TRBD1. Germline values: CDR1 SGHTA, CDR2 FQGTGA. This CDR3 has 14 residues. Trimming removed 2 bases from V and 10 bases from J; junction bases left unmatched: 8. CDR3 amino acids: CASSLGNRGREQFF. DNA for the CDR3: TGTGCCAGCAGCTTAGGGAACAGGGGCCGAGAGCAGTTCTTC.

In its sample, this clone was seen a few times. V and J are TRBV5-1 and TRBJ2-2; 8 nucleotides match TRBD1. This CDR3 spans 15 amino acids. The V gene's germline CDR1 is SGHRS and CDR2 YFSETQ. The J segment lost 8 bases and the V segment lost 4 bases, leaving 10 bases of the junction unmatched. CDR3 in DNA: TGCGCCAGCAGCCCAGTGGACAGGGTTACAGGGGAGCTGTTTTTT. This gives the protein CASSPVDRVTGELFF.

This clone was observed once. J is TRBJ2-1 and V is TRBV7-2; D is possibly TRBD2 (6 bases). CDR1 SGHTA and CDR2 FQGNSA come from the germline V gene. The CDR3 is made up of 14 amino acids. Trimming removed 5 bases at V and 4 bases at J, with 12 bases between. The CDR3 here is CASSDSRGYNEQFF. The CDR3 region has the DNA TGTGCCAGCAGCGATAGTCGGGGGTACAATGAGCAGTTCTTC.

V usage is TRBV3-1 (or the pseudogene TRBV3-2) and J usage is TRBJ1-5; D is ambiguous. The germline V and J ends were trimmed by 2 bases and 3 bases, with 8 bases remaining between them. The CDR3 loop spans 14 amino acids. The germline CDR1 and CDR2 sequences are LGHDT and YNNKEL (reference sequence). Written as DNA, the CDR3 is TGTGCCAGCAGCCAACTCAGTTCCAATCAGCCCCAGCATTTT. This gives the protein CASSQLSSNQPQHF.

Remarks on this clone: Other DNA sequences of this sample code for an identical CDR3. Written as DNA, the CDR3 is TGTGCCACCAGTGATCCGGGACAGGGGGACGAAAAACTGTTTTTT. Residues: CATSDPGQGDEKLFF. V usage is TRBV24-1 and J usage is TRBJ1-4; TRBD1 matches at 11 bases. The J segment lost 8 bases and the V segment lost 3 bases, leaving 4 bases of the junction unmatched. CDR3 size: 15 residues. Germline-derived CDR1 and CDR2 are KGHDR and SFDVKD.

The chain has TRBV5-1 and TRBJ2-5; 7 bases are shared with TRBD2. Germline V gives CDR1 SGHRS, CDR2 YFSETQ. V gave up 0 bases and J gave up 3 bases; unmatched junction bases: 14. The CDR3 has 18 amino acids. The CDR3, as DNA: TGCGCCAGCAGCTTGGGAGGGCTAGCGGCCGTGGGGGAAGAGACCCAGTACTTC. Translating it yields CASSLGGLAAVGEETQYF.

The chain has TRBV30 and TRBJ1-3; D is possibly TRBD1 (5 bases). V gave up 3 bases and J gave up 0 bases, with 12 bases separating them. The CDR3 sequence is 15 residues long. Germline V gives CDR1 GTSNPN, CDR2 SVGIG (reference sequence). This chain's CDR3 is CAWRPGYLSGNTIYF. CDR3 in DNA: TGTGCCTGGAGACCAGGGTACCTCTCTGGAAACACCATATATTTT.

The chain carries TRBV7-2 and TRBJ1-1, with 7 positions matching TRBD1. CDR1 and CDR2 (germline): SGHTA, FQGNSA. CDR3 length: 14 amino acids. Losses at the gene ends were 7 bases for V and 6 bases for J; bases not matched to a gene: 11. The CDR3 DNA reads as TGTGCCAGCAAAACGGGTGGGGGACAGTCTGAAGCTTTCTTT. This encodes CASKTGGGQSEAFF.

The rearrangement links TRBV5-1 to TRBJ2-2; D unresolved. From germline, CDR1 is SGHRS and CDR2 YFSETQ. The CDR3 loop spans 11 amino acids. The ends were cut back, 4 bases at V and 5 bases at J, with 3 bases in the middle. The CDR3 nucleotides read TGCGCCAGCAGCGAGACCGGGGAGCTGTTTTTT. Its translation: CASSETGELFF.

The chain couples TRBV5-1 to TRBJ2-2; 7 nucleotides line up with TRBD2. V dropped 4 bases and J dropped 1; count of bases not matched to a gene: 7. Germline-derived CDR1 and CDR2 are SGHRS and YFSETQ. This CDR3 region has 16 residues. The CDR3 is CASSPLGGGNTGELFF. The DNA of the CDR3 is TGCGCCAGCAGCCCTCTGGGCGGGGGGAACACCGGGGAGCTGTTTTTT.

The genes are TRBV7-8 and TRBJ1-2; D may be TRBD1 (5 bases). CDR1 SGHVS and CDR2 FQNEAQ come from the germline V gene. V lost 5 bases, J lost 0 bases, and 10 bases lay in between. The CDR3 consists of 14 residues. The DNA for the CDR3 is TGTGCCAGCAGCGGACGACAGACTAACTATGGCTACACCTTC. Protein: CASSGRQTNYGYTF.

V and J are TRBV21-1 and TRBJ1-1; the table assigns TRBD1, which was not confirmed against the DNA. TRBV21-1 counts as a pseudogene. The CDR3 spans 16 residues. CDR3: CASSKVSQGKNTEAFF. As DNA, the CDR3 is TGTGCCAGCAGCAAAGTAAGCCAGGGCAAGAACACTGAAGCTTTCTTT.

The chain has TRBV10-3 and TRBJ2-1; TRBD2 matches 10 bases. The CDR3 is made up of 16 amino acids. V lost 6 bases to trimming and J lost 2 bases; unmatched junction nucleotides: 7. CDR1 is ENHRY and CDR2 is SYGVKD in the germline V gene. This CDR3 reads CAISSLAGAAYNEQFF. In nucleotides, the CDR3 is TGTGCCATCAGCTCCCTAGCGGGGGCCGCCTACAATGAGCAGTTCTTC.

This rearrangement joins TRBV5-1 to TRBJ1-2; 8 nucleotides align to TRBD1. CDR1 SGHRS and CDR2 YFSETQ come from the germline V gene. The J segment lost 3 bases and the V segment lost 4 bases, leaving 5 bases of the junction unmatched. The CDR3 has 14 amino acids. CDR3 in amino acids: CASSPGQAHYGYTF. DNA of the CDR3: TGCGCCAGCAGCCCGGGACAGGCCCACTATGGCTACACCTTC.

The V gene is TRBV10-3, the J gene TRBJ1-5; unclear D gene. V lost 0 bases to trimming and J lost 5 bases, with 5 bases between them. Germline V gene lookup returns CDR1 ENHRY and CDR2 SYGVKD. CDR3 size: 13 residues. The DNA for the CDR3 is TGTGCCATCAGTGAGTCCGAGGATCAGCCCCAGCATTTT. It yields the protein CAISESEDQPQHF.

The gene calls are TRBV1 and TRBJ2-5; TRBD1 is the table's D call, not checked against the DNA. TRBV1 is a pseudogene locus. This CDR3 contains 13 residues. This CDR3 reads CTSNDRGQETQYF. The CDR3 DNA reads as TGCACCAGCAACGACAGGGGGCAAGAGACCCAGTACTTC.

This chain links TRBV7-9 with TRBJ2-7, with TRBD2 identical over 12 bases. Germline V gene data show CDR1 as SEHNR and CDR2 as FQNEAQ (reference sequence). V lost 5 bases, J lost 6 bases, and 5 bases stayed unmatched. This CDR3 has 14 residues. CDR3 protein: CASSHGLAGSEQYF. The CDR3 nucleotides are TGTGCCAGCAGCCATGGACTAGCGGGGAGCGAGCAGTACTTC.

This chain joins TRBV6-1 and TRBJ1-1; D remains unclear. This CDR3 is built from 15 residues. V was shortened by 0 bases and J by 3 bases, with 11 bases between the two germline ends. Germline-derived CDR1 and CDR2 are MNHNS and SASEGT. This CDR3 reads CASSEARGGYTEAFF. The DNA of the CDR3 is TGTGCCAGCAGTGAAGCGCGGGGAGGATACACTGAAGCTTTCTTT.

The chain carries TRBV19 and TRBJ1-2, with TRBD1 matching 7 bases. Per the germline V gene, CDR1 is LNHDA and CDR2 is SQIVND (reference sequence). The CDR3 has 20 residues. V was clipped by 5 bases and J by 4 bases; unmatched bases: 25. In DNA, the CDR3 is TGTGCCAGTAGTCATCGACCTCCTACAGGGGACCGTCCTAATCCCTATGGCTACACCTTC. Its translation: CASSHRPPTGDRPNPYGYTF.

V gene TRBV10-2 combines with J gene TRBJ2-5; 9 nucleotides match TRBD1. V dropped 3 bases and J dropped 5; count of bases not matched to a gene: 10. The germline V gene encodes CDR1 WSHSY and CDR2 SAAADI. CDR3 size: 16 residues. The CDR3 here is CASSDLQGAPRETQYF. CDR3 DNA: TGCGCCAGCAGTGATTTACAGGGGGCTCCTCGGGAGACCCAGTACTTC.

V is TRBV3-1 (or the pseudogene TRBV3-2) and J is TRBJ1-1, with a possible D match to TRBD1 (6 bases). V lost 6 bases and J lost 4, with 9 bases in between. Germline V gives CDR1 LGHDT, CDR2 YNNKEL (reference sequence). The CDR3 spans 12 residues. Here the CDR3 DNA reads TGTGCCAGCAGACTACAGGGCACTGAAGCTTTCTTT. Protein: CASRLQGTEAFF.

The chain recombines TRBV10-3 with TRBJ1-3; tentative D call: TRBD1 (5 bases). The V gene's germline CDR1 is ENHRY and CDR2 SYGVKD. CDR3 length equals 16 residues. Deletions cut 5 bases from V and 3 bases from J, with 17 bases between. The CDR3 nucleotides read TGTGCCATCAGTAACACGCGGGACGGTGGTGGAAACACCATATATTTT. Protein: CAISNTRDGGGNTIYF.

The chain carries TRBV27 and TRBJ1-5, with D perhaps matching TRBD1 (5 bases). The CDR3 runs to 13 residues. V lost 3 bases and J lost 7, with 10 bases in between. Per germline, CDR1 MNHEY and CDR2 SMNVEV (reference sequence). DNA of the CDR3: TGTGCCAGCAGTTTGACAGCGTGGCAGCCCCAGCATTTT. This sequence encodes CASSLTAWQPQHF.

V and J are TRBV11-2 and TRBJ1-2; 7 positions agree with TRBD1. Germline values: CDR1 SGHAT, CDR2 FQNNGV. Germline trimming cut 5 bases from V and 13 bases from J; bases unmatched to any gene: 10. There are 12 residues in the CDR3. The CDR3 coding sequence is TGTGCCAGCAGCCCGGGACAGTCACAAGGCACCTTC. Amino acid sequence: CASSPGQSQGTF.

This clone showed up just a few times. This rearrangement joins TRBV12-3 or TRBV12-4 to TRBJ1-5; TRBD1 matches at 8 bases. The CDR3 sequence is 13 residues long. The V segment lost 2 bases and the J segment 6 bases; nucleotides outside the gene matches: 0. CDR3 in amino acids: CASSLTGGQPQHF. As DNA, the CDR3 is TGTGCCAGCAGTTTAACAGGGGGTCAGCCCCAGCATTTT.

This clone appeared a single time. CDR3 protein: CASSQQGEDYGYTF. The DNA for the CDR3 is TGTGCCAGCAGCCAACAGGGAGAGGACTATGGCTACACCTTC. The genes are TRBV11-2 and TRBJ1-2, with a tentative D call TRBD1 (6 bases). The CDR3 sequence is 14 residues long. With 5 bases removed from V and 3 bases from J, the gap between germline ends came to 13 bases. Germline-derived CDR1 and CDR2 are SGHAT and FQNNGV.

J is TRBJ2-1 and V is TRBV7-8; 10 bases map to TRBD2. V lost 0 bases, J lost 8 bases, and 4 bases stayed unmatched. Germline V gene sequence: CDR1 SGHVS, CDR2 FQNEAQ. This CDR3 contains 15 residues. The CDR3 region has the DNA TGTGCCAGCAGCTTAGCTGGGACTAGCGTTCATGAGCAGTTCTTC. It is translated as CASSLAGTSVHEQFF.